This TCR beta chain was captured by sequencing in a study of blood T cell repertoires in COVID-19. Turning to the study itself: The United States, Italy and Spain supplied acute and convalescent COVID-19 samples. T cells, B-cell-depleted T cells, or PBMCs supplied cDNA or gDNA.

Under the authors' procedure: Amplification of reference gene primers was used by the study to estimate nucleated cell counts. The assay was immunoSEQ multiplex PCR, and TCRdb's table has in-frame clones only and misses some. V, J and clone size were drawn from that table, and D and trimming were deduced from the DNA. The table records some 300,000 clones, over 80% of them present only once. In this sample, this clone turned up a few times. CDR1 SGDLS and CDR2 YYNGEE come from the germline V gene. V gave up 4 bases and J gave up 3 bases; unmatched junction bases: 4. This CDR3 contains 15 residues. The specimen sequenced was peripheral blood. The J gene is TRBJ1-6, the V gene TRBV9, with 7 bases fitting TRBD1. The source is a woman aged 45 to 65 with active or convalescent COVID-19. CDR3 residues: CASSPRTGYNSPLHF. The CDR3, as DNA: TGTGCCAGCAGCCCGAGGACAGGCTATAATTCACCCCTCCACTTT.